The 20 T cell receptor beta chains listed next were all sequenced from one sample in a study of neoadjuvant nivolumab and ipilimumab in lung cancer (dated by TCRdb to the early 2020s). Library prep was done by the immunoSEQ multiplex PCR assay. Here the immuneACCESS table is served through TCRdb, limited to in-frame sequences with V and J called. Missing clones are a known gap in these copies; in checked studies unresolved V genes cover under half, and the rest lacks a known reason. Recorded for this sample are thousands of clones; 65% to 85% of them occurred a single time. The ten largest clones represent around 4.5% of the sample. This specimen's time point label, interpreted: at surgical resection after neoadjuvant nivolumab +/- ipilimumab. Sequenced material: tumor tissue, taken after neoadjuvant nivolumab, alone or with ipilimumab, at or shortly before surgery. All receptors derive from an adult with non-small cell lung cancer.

By frequency in the sample, this clone is medium-sized. The chain carries TRBV27 and TRBJ1-1, with D maybe TRBD1 (5 bases). The CDR3 runs to 13 residues. Trimming removed 6 bases from V and 0 bases from J, with 8 bases in between. Germline CDR1 and CDR2: MNHEY and SMNVEV (reference sequence). The CDR3 DNA follows: TGTGCCAGCAGGCTGGGGGTGAACACTGAAGCTTTCTTT. As protein: CASRLGVNTEAFF.

The gene calls are TRBV5-5 and TRBJ1-4, with D unclear. Germline V gene sequence: CDR1 SGHKS, CDR2 YYEKEE (reference sequence). The CDR3 contains 12 residues. The ends were cut back, 2 bases at V and 5 bases at J, with 4 bases in the middle. The CDR3 region is CASSFANEKLFF. The CDR3 DNA reads TGTGCCAGCAGCTTCGCAAATGAAAAACTGTTTTTT.

This chain links TRBV18 with TRBJ1-3; D remains ambiguous. This CDR3 spans 17 amino acids. Germline CDR1 KGHSH, CDR2 LQKENI. Trimming pared 5 bases from V and 0 bases from J, leaving 17 bases between. CDR3: CASSTADGRSSGNTIYF. DNA for the CDR3: TGTGCCAGCTCAACCGCAGACGGCCGCAGCTCTGGAAACACCATATATTTT.

This clone has a handful of counts. This chain joins TRBV5-6 and TRBJ2-1; 8 positions match TRBD2. CDR1 and CDR2 (germline): SGHDT, YYEEEE. With 4 bases clipped from V and 6 bases from J, the junction kept 9 bases outside the gene matches. This CDR3 has 15 residues. CDR3 sequence reads: CASSLRAGVGNEQFF. CDR3 nucleotides: TGTGCCAGCAGCCTAAGAGCGGGAGTAGGCAATGAGCAGTTCTTC.

The chain uses TRBV20-1 and TRBJ2-7; TRBD2 might be the D (6 bases). CDR1 is DFQATT and CDR2 is SNEGSKA in the germline V gene (reference sequence). The germline V and J ends were trimmed by 3 bases and 4 bases, with 7 bases remaining between them. CDR3 length: 11 residues. CDR3 sequence: CSARLAYEQYF. In DNA form, the CDR3 reads TGCAGTGCTAGGCTAGCGTACGAGCAGTACTTC.

J is TRBJ2-1 and V is TRBV29-1; no definite D call. Germline lookup yields CDR1 SQVTM and CDR2 ANQGSEA. The CDR3 consists of 11 residues. V was shortened by 4 bases and J by 9 bases, with 10 bases between the two germline ends. CDR3 DNA sequence: TGCAGCGTTGCGGGTTTCAGTGAGCAGTTCTTC. Its protein product is CSVAGFSEQFF.

This sequence joins TRBV5-1 and TRBJ1-2, with a weak D call TRBD1 (6 bases). The CDR3 runs 16 residues. Germline V CDR1 and CDR2: SGHRS, YFSETQ. The V end lost 0 bases, the J end lost 1 base, and 13 bases lay between the germline ends. CDR3 nucleotide sequence: TGCGCCAGCAGCTTGGTCAGGGGTGGAGGTAACTATGGCTACACCTTC. It is translated as CASSLVRGGGNYGYTF. The full variable domain, rest sourced from reference TRBV5-1 and TRBJ1-2, is KAGVTQTPRYLIKTRGQQVTLSCSPISGHRSVSWYQQTPGQGLQFLFEYFSETQRNKGNFPGRFSGRQFSNSRSEMNVSTLELGDSALYLCASSLVRGGGNYGYTFGSGTRLTVV.

V gene TRBV7-2 combines with J gene TRBJ1-2; D is unclear. CDR3 length equals 14 residues. CDR1 is SGHTA and CDR2 is FQGNSA in the germline V gene. The germline V and J ends were trimmed by 5 bases and 7 bases, with 17 bases remaining between them. CDR3 sequence (DNA): TGTGCCAGCAGCCCGCTAGATGCGCCCGGTGGCTACACCTTC. It is translated as CASSPLDAPGGYTF. Looking up the rest from reference TRBV7-2 and TRBJ1-2 gives the full variable domain: GAGVSQSPSNKVTEKGKDVELRCDPISGHTALYWYRQSLGQGLEFLIYFQGNSAPDKSGLPSDRFSAERTGGSVSTLTIQRTQQEDSAVYLCASSPLDAPGGYTFGSGTRLTVV.

The table lists this clone with a few counts. The rearrangement links TRBV19 to TRBJ2-4, with 8 positions matching TRBD1. Germline trimming cut 3 bases from V and 6 bases from J; bases unmatched to any gene: 7. The CDR3 consists of 15 residues. Germline V lookup: CDR1 LNHDA, CDR2 SQIVND (reference sequence). The CDR3 nucleotides are TGTGCCAGTAGTATGACAGGGGAGTGGAGAAACATTCAGTACTTC. Protein product: CASSMTGEWRNIQYF.

This clone was observed a handful of times. The CDR3 region has the DNA TGTGCCAGTTCACCCCGCGACACCATATATTTT. This codes for CASSPRDTIYF. V is TRBV28 and J is TRBJ1-3; D unresolved. With 9 bases removed from V and 8 bases from J, the gap between germline ends came to 11 bases. The CDR3 extends over 11 amino acids. CDR1 is MDHEN and CDR2 is SYDVKM in the germline V gene.

In regard to this clone: Mismatch with germline at one junction end may stem from a read error. The gene calls are TRBV7-6 and TRBJ1-1, with D possibly matching TRBD1 (6 bases). CDR1 and CDR2 (germline): SGHVS, FNYEAQ. The CDR3 is 16 residues long. The CDR3 loop reads CASTLSLRGVWTEAFF. The CDR3 DNA follows: TGTGCCAGCACCTTATCTTTGAGGGGGGTCTGGACTGAAGCTTTCTTT.

This chain joins TRBV27 and TRBJ2-7; unclear D gene. Germline V gene lookup returns CDR1 MNHEY and CDR2 SMNVEV (reference sequence). The CDR3 has 11 amino acids. Trimming left V 5 bases short and J 4 bases short, with 6 bases between. The CDR3 here is CASSTLYEQYF. The CDR3 DNA reads TGTGCCAGCAGTACCCTTTACGAGCAGTACTTC.

The chain joins TRBV5-1 to TRBJ2-1; possibly TRBD1 for D (6 bases). Looked up from germline, CDR1 is SGHRS and CDR2 is YFSETQ. V lost 6 bases and J lost 8, with 21 bases in between. This CDR3 is 15 amino acids long. DNA of the CDR3: TGCGCCAGCAAGCCCGGAGCAGGGGATTGGGATGAGCAGTTCTTC. This sequence encodes CASKPGAGDWDEQFF.

This clone was recorded only once. The gene calls are TRBV6-1 and TRBJ2-5, with D unclear. CDR1 MNHNS and CDR2 SASEGT come from the germline V gene. The CDR3 is 15 residues long. V shed 8 bases and J shed 4 bases, with 20 bases lying between them. The CDR3 spells CASSRPSWRLETQYF. DNA of the CDR3: TGTGCCAGCTCCCGCCCCTCATGGAGATTAGAGACCCAGTACTTC.

V usage is TRBV13 and J usage is TRBJ2-1, with 8 bases lining up with TRBD1. The J segment lost 4 bases and the V segment lost 4 bases, leaving 9 bases of the junction unmatched. The CDR3 totals 16 residues. CDR1 is PRHDT, CDR2 FYEKMQ, per germline (reference sequence). CDR3 sequence reads: CASSWFDRGGYNEQFF. CDR3 in DNA: TGTGCCAGCAGCTGGTTCGACAGGGGAGGATACAATGAGCAGTTCTTC.

This clone was counted between two and nine times. This chain's CDR3 is CASHRDSSYEQYF. CDR3 DNA sequence: TGTGCCAGCCACCGGGACAGCTCCTACGAGCAGTACTTC. This chain connects TRBV2 to TRBJ2-7; 7 nucleotides match TRBD1. The CDR3 has 13 amino acids. V gave up 8 bases and J gave up 0 bases; unmatched junction bases: 4. Germline CDR1 SNHLY, CDR2 FYNNEI.

This clone was seen only once. This sequence joins TRBV18 and TRBJ1-4; D call uncertain. This CDR3 contains 13 residues. Germline V lookup: CDR1 KGHSH, CDR2 LQKENI. V was pared by 8 bases and J by 4 bases, with 11 bases between. As DNA, the CDR3 is TGTGCCAGCCGAGGACGGAATAATGAAAAACTGTTTTTT. Its protein product is CASRGRNNEKLFF.

The CDR3 loop is CAISPAGSGANVLTF. The CDR3 bases are TGTGCCATCAGTCCAGCGGGGTCTGGGGCCAACGTCCTGACTTTC. The chain joins TRBV10-3 to TRBJ2-6; 7 bases are a match to TRBD2. Germline CDR1 reads ENHRY; CDR2 reads SYGVKD. This CDR3 spans 15 amino acids. V shed 5 bases and J 1 base; nucleotides not matched to a gene: 2.

The V gene is TRBV6-6, the J gene TRBJ2-3; 7 positions match TRBD1. Per the germline V gene, CDR1 is MNHNY and CDR2 is SVGAGI (reference sequence). The V segment lost 2 bases and the J segment 0 bases; nucleotides outside the gene matches: 5. The CDR3 is 16 amino acids. The CDR3 reads CASSYGTEHSTDTQYF. The CDR3 coding sequence is TGTGCCAGCAGTTACGGGACAGAACATAGCACAGATACGCAGTATTTT.

This chain joins TRBV6-5 and TRBJ2-7, with 7 nucleotides matching TRBD2. Germline CDR1 is MNHEY and CDR2 is SVGAGI. CDR3 length: 15 residues. V dropped 0 bases and J dropped 2; count of bases not matched to a gene: 4. CDR3 in amino acids: CASSYSLAATYEQYF. The CDR3 DNA reads as TGTGCCAGCAGTTACTCGCTAGCGGCTACCTACGAGCAGTACTTC.